Listed below are T cell receptor beta chains from one sample, sequenced in a study of Ad26.COV2.S vaccination and SARS-CoV-2 variants. TCRdb's table, derived via immunoSEQ multiplex PCR, lists solely in-frame clones and lacks some. The sample yields under 550,000 clones, approximately 87% seen once. Sequencing was performed on peripheral blood, taken in a trial of Ad26.COV2.S vaccine versus placebo. These receptors were taken from a person aged 18-65 years who received the Ad26.COV2.S COVID-19 vaccine or a placebo. The CDR3 runs from the conserved cysteine through the conserved F or W. A D gene is named only where the DNA matches it firmly. Clone size is stated in some rows and not others, as once, few, many or a class when expanded.

size	D	V	J	DNA	CDR3
-	TRBD2	TRBV4-3	TRBJ2-1	TGCGCCAGCAGCCTTGGGACTAGCGGGGCTGGTGAGCAGTTCTTC	CASSLGTSGAGEQFF
-	TRBD2	TRBV5-1	TRBJ2-3	TGCGCCAGCAGCTTGGCACGGGGGGGCACAGATACGCAGTATTTT	CASSLARGGTDTQYF
-	-	TRBV6-5	TRBJ1-1	TGTGCCAGCACCCGAATTAGGGTTAACACTGAAGCTTTCTTT	CASTRIRVNTEAFF
-	-	TRBV30	TRBJ1-5	TGTGCCTGGAACTATTGGAGCAATCAGCCCCAGCATTTT	CAWNYWSNQPQHF
-	-	TRBV5-1	TRBJ1-6	TGCGCCAGCAGCTTAGGGGACAAAATTTCACCCCTCCACTTT	CASSLGDKISPLHF
-	-	TRBV18	TRBJ1-4	TGTGCCAGCTCATCAAATCCGTCGCGCAGAGCTAATGAAAAACTGTTTTTT	CASSSNPSRRANEKLFF
-	-	TRBV6-4	TRBJ2-5	TGTGCCAGCAGTGAACTGCGAGAGACCCAGTACTTC	CASSELRETQYF
-	-	TRBV6-2/TRBV6-3	TRBJ1-2	TGTGCCAGCAGTTACCCCCCGTCGAGAGGAGGCTACACCTTC	CASSYPPSRGGYTF
-	-	TRBV29-1	TRBJ2-1	TGCAGCGCCCGGCCGGGGGTGGTAGATGAGCAGTTCTTC	CSARPGVVDEQFF
-	TRBD1	TRBV2	TRBJ2-2	TGTGCCAGCAGCACCAGGGGACAGGCGACCGGGGAGCTGTTTTTT	CASSTRGQATGELFF
-	TRBD1	TRBV7-2	TRBJ2-2	TGTGCCAGCAGCTTACGACAGGGGGCTTTCGGGGAGCTGTTTTTT	CASSLRQGAFGELFF
-	-	TRBV10-2	TRBJ2-7	TGCGCCAGCAGTGCCGGGATCTCCTACGAGCAGTACTTC	CASSAGISYEQYF
-	TRBD1	TRBV19	TRBJ2-7	TGTGCCATCCCCCGGGACAGGTTCCAGGAGCAGTACTTC	CAIPRDRFQEQYF
-	-	TRBV5-4	TRBJ2-7	TGTGCCAGCAGCTTGGCCTGGGGCCCGGGGGTACGCGAGCAGTACTTC	CASSLAWGPGVREQYF
-	TRBD2	TRBV6-2/TRBV6-3	TRBJ2-3	TGTGCCAGCAGTTTCGGGGGGTGGAGGGGCGTGGATACGCAGTATTTT	CASSFGGWRGVDTQYF
-	-	TRBV7-8	TRBJ2-1	TGTGCCAGCAGCGTACAGAGTAATGAGCAGTTCTTC	CASSVQSNEQFF
-	TRBD2	TRBV5-1	TRBJ2-7	TGCGCCAGCAGCCTGACTAGCGGGGATCTAGCCTACGAGCAGTACTTC	CASSLTSGDLAYEQYF
-	-	TRBV2	TRBJ2-4	TGTGCCAGCATTGGTGGTATTCAGTACTTC	CASIGGIQYF
few	-	TRBV28	TRBJ2-7	TGTGCCAGCAGTTTAGGTCAATACGAGCAGTACTTC	CASSLGQYEQYF
-	TRBD1	TRBV19	TRBJ1-1	TGTGCCAGCCGGGACAGGGGAATGAACACTGAAGCTTTCTTT	CASRDRGMNTEAFF
-	TRBD1	TRBV19	TRBJ2-7	TGTGCCAGTAGTACAGGGACAGGGATCTCCTACGAGCAGTACTTC	CASSTGTGISYEQYF
-	-	TRBV28	TRBJ1-1	TGTGCCAGCAGGGCGGTGGGGAACACTGAAGCTTTCTTT	CASRAVGNTEAFF
-	-	TRBV6-2/TRBV6-3	TRBJ1-1	TGTGCCAGCAGTTACTCGACCAGGGAATACATGAACACTGAAGCTTTCTTT	CASSYSTREYMNTEAFF
-	-	TRBV10-2	TRBJ1-1	TGCGCCAGCAGTGAGAATGTACAGAGGATGAACACTGAAGCTTTCTTT	CASSENVQRMNTEAFF
-	TRBD1	TRBV5-4	TRBJ1-4	TGTGCCAGCAGCTTGGGGTCAGGGGGCTCCGCTAATGAAAAACTGTTTTTT	CASSLGSGGSANEKLFF
-	-	TRBV15	TRBJ2-5	TGTGCCACCAGCGGGTTCGGTGCGGGAGAGACCCAGTACTTC	CATSGFGAGETQYF
-	-	TRBV3-1/TRBV3-2	TRBJ2-3	TGTGCCAGCAGCCAAGATGGTGCGGCAAGCACAGATACGCAGTATTTT	CASSQDGAASTDTQYF
-	-	TRBV10-3	TRBJ1-1	TGTGCCATCTTAAAGGAACAACACACTGAAGCTTTCTTT	CAILKEQHTEAFF